Many counts were recorded for the clone carrying this T cell receptor (beta chain). No patient received treatment before thyroid surgery. This entry belongs to a study of metastatic and nonmetastatic thyroid tumors. The CDR3 has 15 amino acids. V lost 6 bases and J lost 0, with 12 bases in between. CDR1 and CDR2 from the germline V gene are KGHSH and LQKENI. TCRdb re-called clones via MiXCR from the PCR reads. The data show under 95,000 clones, 9.5% to 15% seen once. The sample consisted of blood. This clonotype was sampled from a female donor with papillary thyroid cancer or a benign thyroid nodule (not recorded which). Some clones in this sample may be carry-over from other donors' samples. This rearrangement joins TRBV18 to TRBJ1-3; D might be TRBD1 (6 bases). CDR3 coding DNA: TGTGCCAGCTCGACGGGGGCAAGCTCTGGAAACACCATATATTTT. Its protein is CASSTGASSGNTIYF.